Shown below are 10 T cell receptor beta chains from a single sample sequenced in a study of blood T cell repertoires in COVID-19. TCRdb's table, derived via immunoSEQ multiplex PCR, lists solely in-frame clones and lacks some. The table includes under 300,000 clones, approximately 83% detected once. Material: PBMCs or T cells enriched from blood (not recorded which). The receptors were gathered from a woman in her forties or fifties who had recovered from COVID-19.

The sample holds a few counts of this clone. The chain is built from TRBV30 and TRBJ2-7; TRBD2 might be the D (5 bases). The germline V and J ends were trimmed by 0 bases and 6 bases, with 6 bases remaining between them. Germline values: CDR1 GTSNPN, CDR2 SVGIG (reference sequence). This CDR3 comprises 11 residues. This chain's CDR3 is CAWSVGSEQYF. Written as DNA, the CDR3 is TGTGCCTGGAGTGTGGGGAGCGAGCAGTACTTC.

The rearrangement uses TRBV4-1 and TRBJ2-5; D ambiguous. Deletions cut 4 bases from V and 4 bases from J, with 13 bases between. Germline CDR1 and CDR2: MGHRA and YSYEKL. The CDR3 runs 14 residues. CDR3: CASSPPLWPETQYF. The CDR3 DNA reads TGCGCCAGCAGCCCCCCTCTCTGGCCAGAGACCCAGTACTTC.

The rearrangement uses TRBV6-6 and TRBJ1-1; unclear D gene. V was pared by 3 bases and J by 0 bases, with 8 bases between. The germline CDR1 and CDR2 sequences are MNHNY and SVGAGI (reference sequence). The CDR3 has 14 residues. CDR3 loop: CASSYGRLNTEAFF. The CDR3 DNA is TGTGCCAGCAGTTATGGGAGGCTGAACACTGAAGCTTTCTTT.

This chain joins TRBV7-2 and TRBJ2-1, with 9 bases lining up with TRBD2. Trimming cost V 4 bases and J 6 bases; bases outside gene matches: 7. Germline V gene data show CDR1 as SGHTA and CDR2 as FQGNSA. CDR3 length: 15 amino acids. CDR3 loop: CASSSSGTFGNEQFF. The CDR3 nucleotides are TGTGCCAGCAGCTCTAGCGGGACTTTTGGCAATGAGCAGTTCTTC.

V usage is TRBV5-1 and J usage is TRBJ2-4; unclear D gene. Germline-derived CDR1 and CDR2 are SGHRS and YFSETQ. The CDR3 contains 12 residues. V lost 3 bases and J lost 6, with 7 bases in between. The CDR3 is CASSYSGNIQYF. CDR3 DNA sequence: TGCGCCAGCAGCTATTCGGGAAACATTCAGTACTTC.

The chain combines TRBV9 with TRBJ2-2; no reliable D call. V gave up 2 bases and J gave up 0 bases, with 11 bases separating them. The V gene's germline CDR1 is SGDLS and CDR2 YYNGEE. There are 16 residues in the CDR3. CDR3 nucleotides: TGTGCCAGCAGCGTTTTTCAGGATTCGAACACCGGGGAGCTGTTTTTT. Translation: CASSVFQDSNTGELFF.

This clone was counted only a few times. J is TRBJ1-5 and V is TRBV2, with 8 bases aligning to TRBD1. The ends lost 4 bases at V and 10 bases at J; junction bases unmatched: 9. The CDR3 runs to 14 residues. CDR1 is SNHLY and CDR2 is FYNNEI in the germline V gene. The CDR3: CASSGQGLYSPQHF. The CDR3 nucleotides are TGTGCCAGCAGTGGACAGGGGCTGTATAGCCCCCAGCATTTT.

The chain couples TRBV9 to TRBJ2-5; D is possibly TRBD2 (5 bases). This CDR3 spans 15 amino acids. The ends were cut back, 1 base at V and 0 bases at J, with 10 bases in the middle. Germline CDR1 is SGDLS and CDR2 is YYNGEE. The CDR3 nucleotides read TGTGCCAGCAGCGTAAGTGGCGGGTACCAAGAGACCCAGTACTTC. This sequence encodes CASSVSGGYQETQYF.

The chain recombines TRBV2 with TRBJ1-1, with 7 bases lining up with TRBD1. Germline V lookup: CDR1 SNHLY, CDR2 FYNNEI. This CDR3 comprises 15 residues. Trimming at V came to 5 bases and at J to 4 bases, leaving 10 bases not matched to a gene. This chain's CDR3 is CASSLTQTGSTEAFF. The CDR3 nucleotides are TGTGCCAGCAGTCTAACTCAGACAGGGTCCACTGAAGCTTTCTTT.

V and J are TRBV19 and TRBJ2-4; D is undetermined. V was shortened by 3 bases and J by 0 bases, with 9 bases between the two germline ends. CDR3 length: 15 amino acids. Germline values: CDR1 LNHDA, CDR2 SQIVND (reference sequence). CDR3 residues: CASSMNFLAKNIQYF. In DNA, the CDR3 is TGTGCCAGTAGTATGAACTTTCTAGCCAAAAACATTCAGTACTTC.